Listed below are T cell receptor beta chains from one sample, sequenced in a study of graft-versus-host responses after intestinal transplantation. No antigen has been identified for these receptors. Measured with immunoSEQ multiplex PCR; TCRdb has only the in-frame clones, and not every one. The repertoire holds tens of thousands of clones, around 90% seen once, with roughly 2.6% in the top ten. The sequenced sample was unstimulated CD8+ T cells sorted from spleen or lymph node cells, obtained before intestinal transplant. These receptors were obtained from a human donor who received an intestinal transplant. The CDR3 runs from the conserved cysteine through the conserved F or W. A D gene is named only where the DNA matches it firmly. Expanded clones are given a class, and other clones once, few, many or no size at all.

J | V | size | D | DNA | CDR3
TRBJ2-1 | TRBV2 | once | TRBD1 | TGTGCCAGCAGAGATGACAGGGAGTCGGGTTTGGGTGAGCAGTTCTTC | CASRDDRESGLGEQFF
TRBJ1-2 | TRBV28 | NA | NA | TGTGCCAGCAGTTCGACCTGGGCGACTAACTATGGCTACACCTTC | CASSSTWATNYGYTF
TRBJ2-1 | TRBV5-1 | NA | TRBD2 | TGCGCCAGCAGCTTAGGGCGAGGGAGGGCAATCAATGAGCAGTTCTTC | CASSLGRGRAINEQFF
TRBJ2-1 | TRBV7-8 | NA | TRBD2 | TGTGCCAGCAGCCTTAGCGGGGGAGTTGAGCAGTTCTTC | CASSLSGGVEQFF
TRBJ2-3 | TRBV5-1 | NA | TRBD2 | TGCGCCAGCAGCTTGGAACTAGCGGAAAGAGATACGCAGTATTTT | CASSLELAERDTQYF
TRBJ1-2 | TRBV25-1 | NA | NA | TGTGCCAGCAGTGAAGAAGGGCCAGGGGAGGGCTACACCTTC | CASSEEGPGEGYTF
TRBJ2-2 | TRBV4-1 | NA | TRBD1 | TGCGCCAGCAGCCAAATCGGAGGACAGGGTTTGGGCGGGGAGCTGTTTTTT | CASSQIGGQGLGGELFF
TRBJ2-7 | TRBV6-1 | NA | NA | TGTGCCAGCAGTGAATCGGCGGGGGCGTTTTTAAATCCCTCCTACGAGCAGTACTTC | CASSESAGAFLNPSYEQYF
TRBJ2-7 | TRBV28 | NA | TRBD1 | TGTGCCAGCAGTTTCCCGGACAGGGGAAAGGACTCCTACGAGCAGTACTTC | CASSFPDRGKDSYEQYF
TRBJ2-7 | TRBV27 | once | NA | TGTGCCAGCATTCAAGGGGCGTACGAGCAGTACTTC | CASIQGAYEQYF
TRBJ1-2 | TRBV15 | few | NA | TGTGCCACCAGCAGCCCTGACAGCCCCTATGGCTACACCTTC | CATSSPDSPYGYTF
TRBJ1-1 | TRBV4-1 | NA | NA | TGCGCCAGCAGCCATACGGGGAGGGGGGCCCCTCGGAACACTGAAGCTTTCTTT | CASSHTGRGAPRNTEAFF
TRBJ2-7 | TRBV5-1 | NA | TRBD1 | TGCGCCAGCAGCTTGTTCCTGGACAGGGGGAGGGACGAGCAGTACTTC | CASSLFLDRGRDEQYF
TRBJ1-6 | TRBV5-6 | NA | TRBD1 | TGTGCCAGCAGCACGGGACAGGGCCTCTCTTCCCTCCACTTT | CASSTGQGLSSLHF
TRBJ1-6 | TRBV27 | NA | TRBD1 | TGTGCCAGCAGTTCGGGACAGTATAATTCACCCCTCCACTTT | CASSSGQYNSPLHF
TRBJ1-6 | TRBV4-1 | NA | NA | TGCGCCAGCAGCCTCTCCCCAGGCCCTATAATCAATTCACCCCTCCACTTT | CASSLSPGPIINSPLHF
TRBJ1-1 | TRBV7-9 | NA | NA | TGTGCCAGCAGCTTAGAGATGGGGGAGGACACTGAAGCTTTCTTT | CASSLEMGEDTEAFF
TRBJ1-3 | TRBV7-6 | NA | NA | TGTGCCAGCAGCGCGATTCAGGGGCCCTCTGGAAACACCATATATTTT | CASSAIQGPSGNTIYF
TRBJ1-6 | TRBV7-8 | NA | NA | TGTGCCAGCAGCTTAAGTTTTGAAGGCAGGTCATTCCTCCACTTT | CASSLSFEGRSFLHF
TRBJ1-1 | TRBV7-9 | NA | TRBD1 | TGTGCCAGCAGCTCAACAGATGACAGGGCCACTGAAGCTTTCTTT | CASSSTDDRATEAFF
TRBJ2-2 | TRBV27 | NA | NA | TGTGCCAGCGGATTCCTAGGAGATGCCGGGGAGCTGTTTTTT | CASGFLGDAGELFF
TRBJ2-7 | TRBV30 | NA | TRBD1 | TGTGCCTCTTCCCGGACAGGGGTTAAAGAGCAGTACTTC | CASSRTGVKEQYF
TRBJ2-7 | TRBV30 | NA | NA | TGTGCCTGGAGTGCTTTAGGGGTGACCTACGAGCAGTACTTC | CAWSALGVTYEQYF
TRBJ2-3 | TRBV27 | few | TRBD1 | TGTGCCAGCAGTTTAAATGGGGCCGTGGGACGGACAGGGGCCTTAGATACGCAGTATTTT | CASSLNGAVGRTGALDTQYF
TRBJ2-7 | TRBV19 | NA | TRBD1 | TGTGCCAGTAGTGTAGCGCCGGGACAGGGCCGGGGCGAGCAGTACTTC | CASSVAPGQGRGEQYF
TRBJ2-7 | TRBV28 | once | NA | TGTGCCAGCAGTTTAACTGGGGCGGACTACGAGCAGTACTTC | CASSLTGADYEQYF
TRBJ2-7 | TRBV5-6 | NA | NA | TGTGCCAGCAGCTTTGGCCGTACCTACGAGCAGTACTTC | CASSFGRTYEQYF
TRBJ2-7 | TRBV19 | NA | NA | TGTGCCAGTAGTCAGGGAAACGAGCAGTACTTC | CASSQGNEQYF
TRBJ2-1 | TRBV27 | NA | NA | TGTGCCAGCAGTGCTCGGGAGCCCGCATACAATGAGCAGTTCTTC | CASSAREPAYNEQFF
TRBJ2-6 | TRBV4-2 | NA | NA | TGTGCCAGCAGCCAAGATCAGGGTGGGGCCAACGTCCTGACTTTC | CASSQDQGGANVLTF
TRBJ2-1 | TRBV7-6 | NA | TRBD1 | TGTGCCAGCAGCGACAGGGTGTACAATGAGCAGTTCTTC | CASSDRVYNEQFF
TRBJ2-3 | TRBV7-6 | NA | TRBD2 | TGTGCCAGCAGTTCCCGACTAGCGGGAGGGACGGGTGATACGCAGTATTTT | CASSSRLAGGTGDTQYF
TRBJ2-7 | TRBV10-3 | NA | NA | TGTGCCATCAGTGAGTCGGGGGGAGAGGCCCTCACCTACGAGCAGTACTTC | CAISESGGEALTYEQYF
TRBJ2-1 | TRBV2 | NA | TRBD2 | TGTGCCAGCAGAGGCCTAGCGGGGGACCCACCGGGTGAGCAGTTCTTC | CASRGLAGDPPGEQFF
TRBJ2-7 | TRBV11-1 | NA | TRBD2 | TGTGCCAGCAGCTTACAGCGGGAAGGGTCCTACGAGCAGTACTTC | CASSLQREGSYEQYF
TRBJ2-7 | TRBV27 | NA | TRBD2 | TGTGCCAGCAGTTTCGGACTAGCGCTCTCCTACGAGCAGTACTTC | CASSFGLALSYEQYF
TRBJ2-7 | TRBV7-6 | NA | TRBD2 | TGTGCCAGCAGCTTATCGGCGGGGGGGTACTACGAGCAGTACTTC | CASSLSAGGYYEQYF
TRBJ2-3 | TRBV6-5 | few | NA | TGTGCCAGCAGTGACATACCCGCGGATACGCAGTATTTT | CASSDIPADTQYF
TRBJ2-1 | TRBV4-2 | NA | TRBD2 | TGTGCCAGCAGCCCCCCAAGTAGCGGGCTTTACAATGAGCAGTTCTTC | CASSPPSSGLYNEQFF
TRBJ1-1 | TRBV5-1 | NA | NA | TGCGCCAGCAGCCTGGTCGGGGTGAACACTGAAGCTTTCTTT | CASSLVGVNTEAFF
TRBJ2-1 | TRBV7-8 | NA | NA | TGTGCCAGCAGCTTAGGGGCTGGGCCCTACAATGAGCAGTTCTTC | CASSLGAGPYNEQFF
TRBJ2-7 | TRBV28 | NA | NA | TGTGCCAGCAGTTTGCACAAAATAGGGACACCGAGCTCCTACGAGCAGTACTTC | CASSLHKIGTPSSYEQYF
TRBJ2-7 | TRBV28 | once | TRBD2 | TGTGCCAGCAGCCGTCTAGCGGGGGGATGGTGGTCGTTCTACGAGCAGTACTTC | CASSRLAGGWWSFYEQYF
TRBJ1-1 | TRBV30 | NA | TRBD1 | TGTGCCTGGAGTGGGGGACAGGGTTTAGCTGAAGCTTTCTTT | CAWSGGQGLAEAFF
TRBJ1-4 | TRBV4-1 | NA | NA | TGCGCCAGCAGCCACACCAGGCTTTATAATGAAAAACTGTTTTTT | CASSHTRLYNEKLFF
TRBJ2-1 | TRBV7-2 | NA | NA | TGTGCCAGCAGCCCCGTGGGGGCCGGGGATGAGCAGTTCTTC | CASSPVGAGDEQFF
TRBJ1-1 | TRBV5-1 | NA | NA | TGCGCCAGCAGCTTGGAAGGGGAAGAGAGCACTGAAGCTTTCTTT | CASSLEGEESTEAFF